Presented here are 9 T cell receptor beta chains from one specimen sequenced in a study of cytotoxic CD8 clonotypes in ibrutinib-treated CLL. Libraries were prepared by immunoSEQ multiplex PCR; TCRdb keeps only in-frame clonotypes and omits some of them. The repertoire consists of about 35,000 clones, with 71% occurring once and the leading ten covering 16%. Sequencing was performed on PBMCs, taken at disease progression, from a patient treated with ibrutinib. These receptors all come from a human donor with chronic lymphocytic leukemia.

This clone appeared once. The chain joins TRBV5-1 to TRBJ1-2, with 9 positions matching TRBD1. This CDR3 region has 15 residues. With V trimmed by 1 base and J by 8 bases, 9 bases remained unmatched. The V gene's germline CDR1 is SGHRS and CDR2 YFSETQ. The CDR3 is CASSLNSGQGNGYTF. Here the CDR3 DNA reads TGCGCCAGCAGCTTGAACTCCGGACAGGGGAACGGCTACACCTTC.

The gene calls are TRBV5-1 and TRBJ2-1; 9 positions match TRBD1. The germline CDR1 and CDR2 sequences are SGHRS and YFSETQ. This CDR3 has 14 residues. V was pared by 0 bases and J by 7 bases, with 2 bases of the junction left unmatched. CDR3 nucleotide sequence: TGCGCCAGCAGCTTGGGGGACAGGGAGAATGAGCAGTTCTTC. Translated: CASSLGDRENEQFF.

CDR3 region: CASSVATGEQFF. In DNA, the CDR3 is TGTGCCAGCAGCGTAGCGACGGGAGAGCAGTTCTTC. The V gene is TRBV9, the J gene TRBJ2-1, with D possibly TRBD2 on 5 matching bases. From germline, CDR1 is SGDLS and CDR2 YYNGEE. V lost 0 bases and J lost 10, with 8 bases in between. The CDR3 covers 12 residues.

The V gene is TRBV5-8, the J gene TRBJ1-5; D unclear. This CDR3 comprises 16 residues. V shed 4 bases and J shed 2 bases, with 16 bases lying between them. Per the germline V gene, CDR1 is SGHTS and CDR2 is YDEGEE. CDR3 DNA: TGTGCCAGCAGCGTTGGAATTATTATGGGCAATCAGCCCCAGCATTTT. Its translation is CASSVGIIMGNQPQHF.

V usage is TRBV7-8 and J usage is TRBJ2-2, with 15 bases lining up with TRBD2. Germline V gives CDR1 SGHVS, CDR2 FQNEAQ. The CDR3 sequence is 18 residues long. The V segment lost 5 bases and the J segment 6 bases; nucleotides outside the gene matches: 10. The DNA of the CDR3 is TGTGCCAGCAGCCCGCACCGGACTAGCGGGGGGGCGGCCGGGGAGCTGTTTTTT. Amino acid sequence: CASSPHRTSGGAAGELFF.

The chain uses TRBV19 and TRBJ2-3; D is possibly TRBD1 (6 bases). Germline V CDR1 and CDR2: LNHDA, SQIVND (reference sequence). CDR3 length: 13 amino acids. V was trimmed by 4 bases and J by 8 bases, leaving 13 bases between them. CDR3 sequence: CASSNRVRSTQYF. As DNA, the CDR3 is TGTGCCAGTAGTAACAGGGTTAGGTCTACGCAGTATTTT.

The V and J genes are TRBV9 and TRBJ2-2; D is uncertain. The CDR3 runs 12 residues. CDR1 is SGDLS, CDR2 YYNGEE, per germline. Trimming took 0 bases from V and 7 from J, leaving 4 bases between them. The CDR3 sequence is CASSVVVGELFF. The CDR3 DNA reads TGTGCCAGCAGCGTAGTGGTCGGGGAGCTGTTTTTT. Drawing the rest from reference TRBV9 and TRBJ2-2, the complete variable domain is DSGVTQTPKHLITATGQRVTLRCSPRSGDLSVYWYQQSLDQGLQFLIQYYNGEERAKGNILERFSAQQFPDLHSELNLSSLELGDSALYFCASSVVVGELFFGEGSRLTVL.

This clone was detected only once. The chain employs TRBV10-3 and TRBJ1-2, with D possibly TRBD1 on 5 matching bases. This CDR3 spans 12 amino acids. The V gene's germline CDR1 is ENHRY and CDR2 SYGVKD. Deletions cut 9 bases from V and 3 bases from J, with 11 bases between. CDR3 nucleotide sequence: TGTGCCATTCAAGGGACGGACTATGGCTACACCTTC. Translated, it gives CAIQGTDYGYTF.

This chain connects TRBV4-2 to TRBJ1-5; the D gene is possibly TRBD1 (5 bases). V gave up 4 bases and J gave up 5 bases, with 12 bases separating them. This CDR3 has 14 residues. CDR1 and CDR2 (germline): LGHNA, YNFKEQ. The CDR3 DNA reads as TGTGCCAGCAGCCCAGGGCCAGTCGATCAGCCCCAGCATTTT. Translating gives CASSPGPVDQPQHF.